These 25 T cell receptor beta chains share one sample of origin, sequenced in a study of cytomegalovirus exposure and HLA in healthy donors. Primers for the PCR totalled 60 Vbeta and 13 Jbeta. Sequencing was performed with immunoSEQ multiplex PCR; in TCRdb, only in-frame clones are kept and a portion is missing. This sample has roughly 120,000 clones, with 77% found just once. The specimen was PBMCs. These receptors were taken from a man aged 18 to 30 in good health and CMV-seropositive.

This chain joins TRBV5-1 and TRBJ1-2, with 12 bases identical to TRBD1. The CDR3 covers 14 residues. CDR1 SGHRS and CDR2 YFSETQ come from the germline V gene. V dropped 5 bases and J dropped 8; count of bases not matched to a gene: 7. The CDR3 DNA is TGCGCCAGCAGACCGGGACAGGGGGCGGAGGGCTACACCTTC. This codes for CASRPGQGAEGYTF.

This chain links TRBV10-1 with TRBJ1-2, with D unresolved. Trimming stripped 2 bases from V and 8 bases from J, with 12 bases between. This CDR3 has 13 amino acids. CDR1 and CDR2 (germline): WNHNN, SYGVQD (reference sequence). CDR3 sequence reads: CASSEDMSSGYTF. The CDR3 coding sequence is TGCGCCAGCAGTGAGGACATGTCTTCGGGCTACACCTTC.

The rearrangement joins TRBV18 to TRBJ2-1; 7 bases map to TRBD1. The J segment lost 6 bases and the V segment lost 1 base, leaving 6 bases of the junction unmatched. This CDR3 contains 15 residues. Germline-derived CDR1 and CDR2 are KGHSH and LQKENI. CDR3 sequence reads: CASSPRTGEGNEQFF. The DNA for the CDR3 is TGTGCCAGCTCACCACGCACAGGGGAAGGCAATGAGCAGTTCTTC. The whole variable domain, filled in from reference TRBV18 and TRBJ2-1, reads NAGVMQNPRHLVRRRGQEARLRCSPMKGHSHVYWYRQLPEEGLKFMVYLQKENIIDESGMPKERFSAEFPKEGPSILRIQQVVRGDSAAYFCASSPRTGEGNEQFFGPGTRLTVL.

The chain employs TRBV10-3 and TRBJ2-7; D is perhaps TRBD1 (5 bases). Trimming shortened V by 6 bases and J by 3 bases, and 6 bases separated the two germline ends. The CDR3 sequence is 11 residues long. CDR1 is ENHRY, CDR2 SYGVKD, per germline. The CDR3 nucleotides read TGTGCCATCAGCGACAGCTACGAGCAGTACTTC. Its translation is CAISDSYEQYF.

The table lists this clone with a count of one. The chain links TRBV6-5 to TRBJ2-2; maybe TRBD1 (6 bases). Deletions cut 2 bases from V and 7 bases from J, with 14 bases between. The length of the CDR3 is 15 residues. Germline V gene lookup returns CDR1 MNHEY and CDR2 SVGAGI. CDR3: CASSYRQGSVGELFF. The CDR3, as DNA: TGTGCCAGCAGTTACCGGCAGGGGTCGGTCGGGGAGCTGTTTTTT.

The chain uses TRBV13 and TRBJ2-7; 9 bases line up with TRBD1. This CDR3 contains 14 residues. V gave up 6 bases and J gave up 4 bases; unmatched junction bases: 7. From germline, CDR1 is PRHDT and CDR2 FYEKMQ (reference sequence). The CDR3 DNA reads TGTGCCAGCAGGGCACAGGGGGCGCGGTACGAGCAGTACTTC. This sequence encodes CASRAQGARYEQYF.

Only a few counts were recorded for this clone. The V call is TRBV10-2, the J call TRBJ1-2, with TRBD1 as a possible D gene (6 bases). Trimming took off 8 bases at V and 3 bases at J, with 10 bases between the two ends. The CDR3 extends over 12 amino acids. The V gene's germline CDR1 is WSHSY and CDR2 SAAADI. CDR3 protein: CASAEGDYGYTF. CDR3 nucleotide sequence: TGCGCCAGCGCCGAGGGGGACTATGGCTACACCTTC.

The gene calls are TRBV5-1 and TRBJ2-1, with 9 bases identical to TRBD2. Germline V gene lookup returns CDR1 SGHRS and CDR2 YFSETQ. This CDR3 is built from 18 residues. The V segment lost 0 bases and the J segment 7 bases; nucleotides outside the gene matches: 14. This CDR3 reads CASSLGFAGGPPENEQFF. For the CDR3, the DNA is TGCGCCAGCAGCTTGGGGTTCGCGGGAGGGCCTCCTGAAAATGAGCAGTTCTTC.

This clone came up a few times. The chain has TRBV19 and TRBJ2-7; D may be TRBD1 (6 bases). There are 15 residues in the CDR3. Trimming shortened V by 3 bases and J by 1 base, and 13 bases separated the two germline ends. Per the germline V gene, CDR1 is LNHDA and CDR2 is SQIVND (reference sequence). CDR3 DNA sequence: TGTGCCAGTAGTATGCCGACGACAGGATCCTACGAGCAGTACTTC. It encodes CASSMPTTGSYEQYF.

J is TRBJ1-2 and V is TRBV28, with D tentatively TRBD1 (5 bases). CDR1 and CDR2 (germline): MDHEN, SYDVKM. The CDR3 has 14 amino acids. Trimming removed 3 bases at V and 3 bases at J, with 11 bases between. The CDR3 here is CASSFMGGDYGYTF. CDR3 in DNA: TGTGCCAGCAGTTTTATGGGGGGTGACTATGGCTACACCTTC.

The rearrangement uses TRBV20-1 and TRBJ2-1, with D possibly TRBD2 on 5 matching bases. V lost 3 bases to trimming and J lost 9 bases, with 9 bases between them. Germline loops: CDR1 DFQATT, CDR2 SNEGSKA (reference sequence). The CDR3 totals 11 residues. CDR3 residues: CSASPSIEQFF. As DNA, the CDR3 is TGCAGTGCTAGCCCTAGCATTGAGCAGTTCTTC.

The chain is built from TRBV5-1 and TRBJ1-4; D is undetermined. Germline V gives CDR1 SGHRS, CDR2 YFSETQ. The CDR3 is made up of 17 amino acids. Trimming stripped 0 bases from V and 5 bases from J, with 17 bases between. The CDR3 here is CASSLALNSASNEKLFF. CDR3 sequence (DNA): TGCGCCAGCAGCTTGGCCCTCAATAGCGCTAGCAATGAAAAACTGTTTTTT. The full variable domain, its missing parts supplied by reference TRBV5-1 and TRBJ1-4, is KAGVTQTPRYLIKTRGQQVTLSCSPISGHRSVSWYQQTPGQGLQFLFEYFSETQRNKGNFPGRFSGRQFSNSRSEMNVSTLELGDSALYLCASSLALNSASNEKLFFGSGTQLSVL.

This clone appeared a single time. This chain connects TRBV7-3 to TRBJ2-5, with 9 bases aligning to TRBD2. V was pared by 2 bases and J by 0 bases, with 4 bases of the junction left unmatched. Germline CDR1 reads SGHTA; CDR2 reads FQGTGA. This CDR3 has 16 residues. CDR3 nucleotide sequence: TGTGCCAGCAGCTTAGGGTCTAGCGGGAACCAAGAGACCCAGTACTTC. Residues: CASSLGSSGNQETQYF.

The J gene is TRBJ2-2, the V gene TRBV2; 8 bases agree with TRBD2. This CDR3 is built from 19 residues. Trimming took 3 bases from V and 5 from J; bases not matched to a gene: 17. Germline V gives CDR1 SNHLY, CDR2 FYNNEI. The CDR3 here is CASSDAELAGNERTGELFF. Here the CDR3 DNA reads TGTGCCAGCAGTGACGCAGAATTAGCGGGAAATGAGCGTACCGGGGAGCTGTTTTTT.

This clone showed up just a few times. The chain carries TRBV9 and TRBJ1-2; D gene ambiguous. The CDR3 spans 17 residues. Germline assignment: CDR1 SGDLS and CDR2 YYNGEE. V gave up 3 bases and J gave up 3 bases, with 21 bases separating them. The CDR3, as DNA: TGTGCCAGCAGCGCCCCCCCGGGAGCGGGTCAACACTATGGCTACACCTTC. This gives the protein CASSAPPGAGQHYGYTF.

The chain recombines TRBV29-1 with TRBJ1-2; 10 bases are a match to TRBD1. CDR3 size: 13 residues. Germline values: CDR1 SQVTM, CDR2 ANQGSEA. V trimming: 6 bases; J trimming: 4 bases; junction bases outside the gene matches: 5. Here the CDR3 DNA reads TGCAGCGTGACAGGGGGCGCGATCTATGGCTACACCTTC. Translated: CSVTGGAIYGYTF.

The rearrangement links TRBV19 to TRBJ1-5, with 10 bases that match TRBD1. CDR1 is LNHDA, CDR2 SQIVND, per germline (reference sequence). The CDR3 is made up of 14 amino acids. V gave up 4 bases and J gave up 7 bases; unmatched junction bases: 4. CDR3 DNA sequence: TGTGCCAGTAGTAAGACAGGGGGCAGGCAGCCCCAGCATTTT. It yields the protein CASSKTGGRQPQHF.

The genes are TRBV19 and TRBJ1-2; TRBD1 matches 7 bases. The V gene end was trimmed by 2 bases and the J gene end by 6 bases; junction bases not matched to a gene: 3. CDR3 length: 13 residues. CDR1 is LNHDA and CDR2 is SQIVND in the germline V gene (reference sequence). The CDR3 loop reads CASSIRDSDGYTF. The CDR3 nucleotides are TGTGCCAGTAGTATACGGGACAGCGATGGCTACACCTTC.

This clone came up a few times. The chain has TRBV13 and TRBJ2-7, with TRBD2 matching over 7 bases. V was pared by 4 bases and J by 0 bases, with 9 bases of the junction left unmatched. Germline loops: CDR1 PRHDT, CDR2 FYEKMQ (reference sequence). CDR3 length: 16 residues. CDR3 amino acids: CASSSGGGRSSYEQYF. The CDR3 bases are TGTGCCAGCAGCTCCGGCGGGGGAAGGAGCTCCTACGAGCAGTACTTC.

The gene calls are TRBV12-5 and TRBJ2-1; D is unresolved. Germline V CDR1 and CDR2: LGHNT, FRNRAP. The CDR3 has 13 residues. The V gene lost 1 base and the J gene lost 9 bases, with 10 bases spanning the gap. In DNA form, the CDR3 reads TGTGCTAGTGGTTTGGGCCCGTTGAGTGAGCAGTTCTTC. Protein product: CASGLGPLSEQFF.

About this clone: Because the CDR3's place on the DNA is in doubt, the DNA is left out and the CDR3 is given as listed by TCRdb. The rearrangement uses TRBV6-1 and TRBJ2-7; the D segment call TRBD1 is taken from the table without a DNA check. Germline CDR1 is MNHNS and CDR2 is SASEGT. The CDR3 spans 15 amino acids, including both terminal residues. CDR3 sequence reads: CASILDTMAHYEQYF.

This rearrangement joins TRBV11-2 to TRBJ2-7, with 8 bases lining up with TRBD1. Germline CDR1 SGHAT, CDR2 FQNNGV. The CDR3 spans 15 residues. J lost 3 bases, V lost 4 bases, and 8 bases had no gene match. CDR3 in amino acids: CASSSPSGQGYEQYF. The CDR3 DNA is TGTGCCAGCAGCTCCCCATCCGGACAGGGCTACGAGCAGTACTTC.

This chain connects TRBV28 to TRBJ1-6; 7 nucleotides align to TRBD1. The ends lost 7 bases at V and 5 bases at J; junction bases unmatched: 5. The CDR3 is 14 amino acids. CDR1 is MDHEN and CDR2 is SYDVKM in the germline V gene. The CDR3 sequence: CASIQGQNNSPLHF. Here the CDR3 DNA reads TGTGCCAGCATTCAGGGACAGAATAATTCACCCCTCCACTTT.

The gene calls are TRBV5-1 and TRBJ1-2; D perhaps matches TRBD1 (5 bases). The CDR3 is made up of 17 amino acids. Germline V gene lookup returns CDR1 SGHRS and CDR2 YFSETQ. Trimming pared 0 bases from V and 0 bases from J, leaving 15 bases between. In nucleotides, the CDR3 is TGCGCCAGCAGCTTGGTAGTAGGGACTCCAACTAACTATGGCTACACCTTC. This gives the protein CASSLVVGTPTNYGYTF.

This sequence joins TRBV14 and TRBJ2-7, with D possibly TRBD2 on 5 matching bases. V lost 1 base, J lost 4 bases, and 14 bases lay in between. This CDR3 is 15 amino acids long. CDR1 and CDR2 (germline): SGHDN, FVKESK. CDR3 protein: CASSQGIGEWYEQYF. The CDR3 DNA follows: TGTGCCAGCAGCCAAGGTATCGGGGAATGGTACGAGCAGTACTTC. Supplemented by reference TRBV14 and TRBJ2-7, the full variable domain reads EAGVTQFPSHSVIEKGQTVTLRCDPISGHDNLYWYRRVMGKEIKFLLHFVKESKQDESGMPNNRFLAERTGGTYSTLKVQPAELEDSGVYFCASSQGIGEWYEQYFGPGTRLTVT.